The entry that follows covers one T cell receptor (beta chain) sequence. Libraries were prepared by immunoSEQ multiplex PCR; TCRdb keeps only in-frame clonotypes and omits some of them. The sample consists of fewer than 120,000 clones, 70% to 90% of them appearing once. This specimen comes from a study of control samples from healthy donors and cancer patients. J was trimmed by 6 bases and V by 5 bases; bases with no gene match: 10. CDR1 is SGHVS and CDR2 is FQNEAQ in the germline V gene. The CDR3 runs 16 residues. The receptor's source is a woman in her sixties or seventies with lung cancer. The V and J genes are TRBV7-8 and TRBJ1-2; 12 nucleotides line up with TRBD1. The specimen sequenced was PBMCs. CDR3 DNA sequence: TGTGCCAGCAGCGTGGCCGGGACAGGGGGCGCGAATGGCTACACCTTC. Residues: CASSVAGTGGANGYTF. The variable domain in full, with the rest retrieved from reference TRBV7-8 and TRBJ1-2, is GAGVSQSPRYKVAKRGQDVALRCDPISGHVSLFWYQQALGQGPEFLTYFQNEAQLDKSGLPSDRFFAERPEGSVSTLKIQRTQQEDSAVYLCASSVAGTGGANGYTFGSGTRLTVV.